This passage covers 10 T cell receptor beta chains from one sample sequenced in a study of shared clonotypes between healthy human individuals. Using immunoSEQ multiplex PCR, the repertoire was profiled, and TCRdb retains in-frame clones only, with some absent. Here the sample spans 600,000 to 750,000 clones, 90% being singletons. Sequenced sample: memory CD8+ T cells from PBMCs. Sample subset: CD45RO+ cells pooled with CCR7-negative TemRA cells. The origin of the receptors is a man aged 18-30 years in good health. Some clones in this sample may be carry-over from other donors' samples.

The V gene is TRBV4-1, the J gene TRBJ2-7, with 10 nucleotides matching TRBD2. The CDR3 is 16 amino acids. Germline V gives CDR1 MGHRA, CDR2 YSYEKL. Unmatched junction bases numbered 4, after V lost 1 base and J lost 1 base. The CDR3 here is CASSQGLGLASYEQYF. The CDR3 DNA reads TGCGCCAGCAGCCAAGGTTTGGGACTAGCGTCCTACGAGCAGTACTTC.

The chain recombines TRBV6-5 with TRBJ2-3, with TRBD2 identical over 8 bases. The V segment lost 8 bases and the J segment 3 bases; nucleotides outside the gene matches: 10. Germline CDR1 and CDR2: MNHEY and SVGAGI. The CDR3 contains 15 residues. The CDR3 region has the DNA TGTGCCAGCCTCGGAATAGCGGGGTCGACAGATACGCAGTATTTT. It specifies CASLGIAGSTDTQYF.

The chain carries TRBV9 and TRBJ2-1; TRBD1 aligns across 7 bases. Germline V gene lookup returns CDR1 SGDLS and CDR2 YYNGEE. This CDR3 contains 15 residues. V shed 3 bases and J 9 bases; nucleotides not matched to a gene: 12. CDR3 bases: TGTGCCAGCAGCGCCCACAGGGGACCAGTAGGTGAGCAGTTCTTC. Translated, it gives CASSAHRGPVGEQFF.

In its sample, this clone was seen once. The V and J genes are TRBV13 and TRBJ2-7, with TRBD1 identical over 9 bases. V was clipped by 5 bases and J by 7 bases; unmatched bases: 3. Germline loops: CDR1 PRHDT, CDR2 FYEKMQ (reference sequence). The CDR3 length is 12 residues. As DNA, the CDR3 is TGTGCCAGCAGCCAGGACAGGGGAGAGCAGTACTTC. Its translation is CASSQDRGEQYF.

V usage is TRBV28 and J usage is TRBJ2-5; D is unresolved. In germline, CDR1 is MDHEN, CDR2 SYDVKM. The CDR3 totals 13 residues. Trimming removed 11 bases from V and 7 bases from J, with 20 bases in between. The CDR3 DNA follows: TGTGCCGGTAGGACGGCCTTCGAAGGGACCCAGTACTTC. It specifies CAGRTAFEGTQYF.

The rearrangement uses TRBV9 and TRBJ2-5; the D is unclear. Germline V gives CDR1 SGDLS, CDR2 YYNGEE. Deletions cut 3 bases from V and 5 bases from J, with 17 bases between. CDR3 size: 15 residues. CDR3 nucleotides: TGTGCCAGCAGCGCCGACACTGGGAACATGGAGACCCAGTACTTC. As protein: CASSADTGNMETQYF.

In regard to this clone: In the same sample, other DNA sequences code for this CDR3. V and J are TRBV11-2 and TRBJ2-7, with D possibly matching TRBD2 (5 bases). The CDR3 length is 13 residues. CDR1 and CDR2 from the germline V gene are SGHAT and FQNNGV. Trimming took off 1 base at V and 4 bases at J, with 8 bases between the two ends. The CDR3, as DNA: TGTGCCAGCAGCTTAGGACTAAGATACGAGCAGTACTTC. This codes for CASSLGLRYEQYF.

This clone was seen just once. One end of the junction fails to match germline, which may point to a read error. The V and J genes are TRBV2 and TRBJ2-1; D is ambiguous. The CDR3 extends over 10 amino acids. Germline loops: CDR1 SNHLY, CDR2 FYNNEI. The CDR3 DNA reads as TGTGCCAGCCACCCCAATGAGCAGCTCTTC. Translated, it gives CASHPNEQLF.

The chain combines TRBV27 with TRBJ2-2; D is perhaps TRBD2 (6 bases). Trimming left V 1 base short and J 7 bases short, with 13 bases between. CDR3 size: 15 residues. Looked up from germline, CDR1 is MNHEY and CDR2 is SMNVEV (reference sequence). CDR3 amino acids: CASSLFRGYGGELFF. The CDR3 DNA is TGTGCCAGCAGTTTATTTCGGGGGTACGGCGGGGAGCTGTTTTTT.

Here the CDR3 reads CASHAGSTNYGYTF. The CDR3 coding sequence is TGTGCCAGCCACGCGGGGTCCACTAACTATGGCTACACCTTC. The chain links TRBV28 to TRBJ1-2; unclear D gene. The CDR3 length is 14 residues. With 8 bases removed from V and 0 bases from J, the gap between germline ends came to 13 bases. From germline, CDR1 is MDHEN and CDR2 SYDVKM.